One sample yielded the 5 T cell receptor beta chains listed below, sequenced in a study of blood T cell repertoires in COVID-19. TCRdb's table, derived via immunoSEQ multiplex PCR, lists solely in-frame clones and lacks some. The sample has 80,000 to 100,000 clones, approximately 80% seen once. The specimen sequenced was peripheral blood. These receptors were collected from a man between 65 and 80 years old with active or convalescent COVID-19.

The V and J genes are TRBV3-1 (or the pseudogene TRBV3-2) and TRBJ2-1, with a tentative D call TRBD2 (6 bases). The CDR3 consists of 12 residues. CDR1 and CDR2 from the germline V gene are LGHDT and YNNKEL (reference sequence). V lost 4 bases and J 10 bases, leaving 11 bases between the germline ends. CDR3: CASSRTSNEQFF. In DNA form, the CDR3 reads TGTGCCAGCAGCCGCACTAGCAACGAGCAGTTCTTC.

In its sample, this clone was seen once. DNA for the CDR3: TGTGCCAGCAGCTCAGGGGGCGGAGATTCACCCCTCCACTTT. It encodes CASSSGGGDSPLHF. V gene TRBV5-6 combines with J gene TRBJ1-6, with TRBD1 matching over 8 bases. The V segment lost 3 bases and the J segment 8 bases; nucleotides outside the gene matches: 4. Germline-derived CDR1 and CDR2 are SGHDT and YYEEEE. The CDR3 runs 14 residues.

The chain carries TRBV28 and TRBJ2-2; the D gene is possibly TRBD1 (6 bases). The CDR3 length is 13 residues. Germline V gives CDR1 MDHEN, CDR2 SYDVKM. Here the CDR3 reads CASTQGNTGELFF. Here the CDR3 DNA reads TGTGCGTCAACACAGGGGAACACCGGGGAGCTGTTTTTT.

The V and J genes are TRBV27 and TRBJ2-7, with 7 bases fitting TRBD2. The V segment lost 8 bases and the J segment 2 bases; nucleotides outside the gene matches: 6. The CDR3 has 13 amino acids. The V gene's germline CDR1 is MNHEY and CDR2 SMNVEV (reference sequence). The CDR3 sequence is CASSRGSPYEQYF. In DNA, the CDR3 is TGTGCCAGCTCGCGGGGGTCCCCCTACGAGCAGTACTTC.

The chain has TRBV7-2 and TRBJ2-2; 8 bases align to TRBD1. The V gene's germline CDR1 is SGHTA and CDR2 FQGNSA. This CDR3 is 15 amino acids long. J was trimmed by 5 bases and V by 5 bases; bases with no gene match: 7. CDR3 coding DNA: TGTGCCAGCAGCCTCGGACAGGGCCTTACCGGGGAGCTGTTTTTT. Translated: CASSLGQGLTGELFF.